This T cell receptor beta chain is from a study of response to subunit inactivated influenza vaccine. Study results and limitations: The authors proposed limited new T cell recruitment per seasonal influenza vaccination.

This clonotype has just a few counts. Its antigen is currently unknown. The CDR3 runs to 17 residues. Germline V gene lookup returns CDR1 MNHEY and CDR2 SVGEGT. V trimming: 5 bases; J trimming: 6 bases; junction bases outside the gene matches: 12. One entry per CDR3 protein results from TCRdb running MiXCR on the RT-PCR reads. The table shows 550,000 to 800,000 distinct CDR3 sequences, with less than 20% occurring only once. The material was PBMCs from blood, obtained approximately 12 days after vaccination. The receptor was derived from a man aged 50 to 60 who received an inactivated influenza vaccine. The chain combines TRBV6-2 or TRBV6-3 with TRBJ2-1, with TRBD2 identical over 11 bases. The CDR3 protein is CASSPWRVTSGSNEQFF. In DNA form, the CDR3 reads TGTGCCAGCAGTCCCTGGAGGGTTACTAGCGGGAGCAATGAGCAGTTCTTC.